This T cell receptor beta chain was sequenced during a study of T cells in Graves' hyperthyroidism and ophthalmopathy. Amplification of TCR beta CDR3 regions was performed using RNA transcripts as template. The TCR CDR3 first-round RT-PCR relied on the HTBI primer set. TCRdb analysed the multiplex PCR reads with MiXCR anew, one entry per CDR3 protein. This table has around 300,000 distinct CDR3 sequences, roughly 15% appearing once. Diagnostic decisions used clinical symptoms, serum thyroxine and TRAb, thyroid ultrasound and orbital computed tomography. Ten or more counts support this clonotype. The antigen remains undetermined. Study-level points and caveats: Classification by a 13 V-J model distinguished ophthalmopathy from stable hyperthyroidism.

Germline V lookup: CDR1 LGHNT, CDR2 FRNRAP. CDR3 size: 18 residues. The ends were cut back, 6 bases at V and 1 base at J, with 22 bases in the middle. The TCR comes from a woman aged 40 to 50 with Graves' ophthalmopathy. V and J are TRBV12-5 and TRBJ2-1, with a tentative D call TRBD1 (5 bases). The specimen sequenced was blood. CDR3 protein: CASGRITGPRPSYNEQFF. In DNA, the CDR3 is TGTGCTAGTGGCCGAATCACAGGACCCCGACCTTCCTACAATGAGCAGTTCTTC.